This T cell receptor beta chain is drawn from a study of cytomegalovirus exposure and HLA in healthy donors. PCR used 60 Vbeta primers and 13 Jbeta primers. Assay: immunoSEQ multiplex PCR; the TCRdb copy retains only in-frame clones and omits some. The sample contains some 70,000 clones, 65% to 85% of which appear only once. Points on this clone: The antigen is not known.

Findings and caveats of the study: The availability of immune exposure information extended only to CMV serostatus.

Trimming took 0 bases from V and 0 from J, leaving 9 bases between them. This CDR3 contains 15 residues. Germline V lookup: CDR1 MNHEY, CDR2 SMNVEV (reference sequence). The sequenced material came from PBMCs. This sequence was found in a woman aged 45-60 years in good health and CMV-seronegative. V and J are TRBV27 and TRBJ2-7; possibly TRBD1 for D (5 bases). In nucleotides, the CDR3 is TGTGCCAGCAGTTTATCGGGGCGGAACTCCTACGAGCAGTACTTC. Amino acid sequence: CASSLSGRNSYEQYF.